A single T cell receptor (beta chain) is shown here with its context. In the authors' workflow: Nucleated cell counts were estimated from reference gene primer amplification. Using immunoSEQ multiplex PCR, the repertoire was profiled, and TCRdb retains in-frame clones only, with some absent. V, J and clone size were drawn from that table, and D and trimming were deduced from the DNA. The sample yields approximately 94,000 clones, approximately 86% seen once. CDR3 length: 16 amino acids. V dropped 6 bases and J dropped 5; count of bases not matched to a gene: 14. Germline CDR1 reads MDHEN; CDR2 reads SYDVKM. These data originate in a study of blood T cell repertoires in COVID-19. In the study overall: Material from acute and convalescent COVID-19 was sourced from the United States, Italy and Spain. T cells, B-cell-depleted T cells, or PBMCs provided the cDNA or gDNA that served as material.

The J gene is TRBJ1-2, the V gene TRBV28, with 8 bases aligning to TRBD1. This sequence was found in a human donor in a cohort sampled during active COVID-19. Sequences were obtained from peripheral blood. The DNA for the CDR3 is TGTGCCAGCAGCAGCCTAGGGACAGGTCGTCCTTATGGCTACACCTTC. Translating it yields CASSSLGTGRPYGYTF.